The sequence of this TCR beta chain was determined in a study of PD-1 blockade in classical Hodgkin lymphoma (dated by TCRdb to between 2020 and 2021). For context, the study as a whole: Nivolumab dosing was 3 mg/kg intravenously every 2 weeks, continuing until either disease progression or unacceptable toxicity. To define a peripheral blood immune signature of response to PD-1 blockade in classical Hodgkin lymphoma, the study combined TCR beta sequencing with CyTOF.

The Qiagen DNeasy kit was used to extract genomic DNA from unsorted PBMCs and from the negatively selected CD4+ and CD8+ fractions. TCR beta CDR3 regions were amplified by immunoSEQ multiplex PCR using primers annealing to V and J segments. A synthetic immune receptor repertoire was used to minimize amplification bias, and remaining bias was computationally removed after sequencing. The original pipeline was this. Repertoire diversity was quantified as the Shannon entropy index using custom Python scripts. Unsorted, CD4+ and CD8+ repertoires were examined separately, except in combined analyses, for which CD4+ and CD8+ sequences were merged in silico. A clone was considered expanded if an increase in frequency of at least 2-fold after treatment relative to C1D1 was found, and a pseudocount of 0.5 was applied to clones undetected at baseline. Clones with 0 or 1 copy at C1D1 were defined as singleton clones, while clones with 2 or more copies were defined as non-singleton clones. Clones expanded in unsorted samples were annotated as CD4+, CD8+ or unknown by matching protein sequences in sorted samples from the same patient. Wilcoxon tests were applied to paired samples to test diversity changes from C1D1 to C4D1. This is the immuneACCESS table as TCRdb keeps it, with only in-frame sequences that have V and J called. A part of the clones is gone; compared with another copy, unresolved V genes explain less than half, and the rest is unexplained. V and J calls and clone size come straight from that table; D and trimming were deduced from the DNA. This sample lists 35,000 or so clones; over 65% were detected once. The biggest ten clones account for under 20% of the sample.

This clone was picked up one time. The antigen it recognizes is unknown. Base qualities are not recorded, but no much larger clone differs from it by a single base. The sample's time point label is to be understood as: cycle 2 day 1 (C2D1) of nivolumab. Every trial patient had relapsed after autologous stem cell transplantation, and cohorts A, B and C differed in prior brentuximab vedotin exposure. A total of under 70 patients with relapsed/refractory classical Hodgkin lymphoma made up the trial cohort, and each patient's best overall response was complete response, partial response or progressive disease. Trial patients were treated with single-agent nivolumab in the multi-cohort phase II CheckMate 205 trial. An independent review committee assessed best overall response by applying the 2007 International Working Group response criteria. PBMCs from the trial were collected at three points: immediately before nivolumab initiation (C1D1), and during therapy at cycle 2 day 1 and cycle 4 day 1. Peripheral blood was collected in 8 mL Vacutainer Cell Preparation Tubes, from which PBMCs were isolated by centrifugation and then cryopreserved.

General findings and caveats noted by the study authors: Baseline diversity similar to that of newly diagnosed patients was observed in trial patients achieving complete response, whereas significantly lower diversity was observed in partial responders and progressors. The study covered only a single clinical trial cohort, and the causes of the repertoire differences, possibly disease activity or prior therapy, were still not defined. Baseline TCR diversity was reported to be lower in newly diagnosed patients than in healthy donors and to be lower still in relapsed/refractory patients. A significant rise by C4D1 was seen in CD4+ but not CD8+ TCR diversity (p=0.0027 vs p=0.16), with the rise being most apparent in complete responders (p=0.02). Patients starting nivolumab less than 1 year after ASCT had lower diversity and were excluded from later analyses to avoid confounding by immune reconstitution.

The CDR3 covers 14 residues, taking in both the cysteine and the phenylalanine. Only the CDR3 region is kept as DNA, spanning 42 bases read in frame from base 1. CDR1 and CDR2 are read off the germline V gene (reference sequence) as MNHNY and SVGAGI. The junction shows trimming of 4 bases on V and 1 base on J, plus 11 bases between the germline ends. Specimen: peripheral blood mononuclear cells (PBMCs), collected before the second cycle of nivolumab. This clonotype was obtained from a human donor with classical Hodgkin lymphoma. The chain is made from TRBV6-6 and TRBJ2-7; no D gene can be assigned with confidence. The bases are TGTGCCAGCAGTTTAGAACCCCTTTCCTACGAGCAGTACTTC. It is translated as CASSLEPLSYEQYF.